These 4 T cell receptor beta chains were all obtained from the same sample, sequenced in a study of T cell responses to AZD1222 COVID-19 vaccine. Assay used: immunoSEQ multiplex PCR; TCRdb lists only in-frame clones, some missing. This repertoire shows 100,000 to 150,000 clones, about 87% found once; its top ten account for 3.5% to 4.5%. This specimen was peripheral blood, taken on day 0 of AZD1222 vaccination. The source is an adult in good health.

The rearrangement joins TRBV6-5 to TRBJ2-7; D perhaps matches TRBD2 (5 bases). CDR1 and CDR2 (germline): MNHEY, SVGAGI. This CDR3 spans 11 amino acids. V lost 2 bases to trimming and J lost 6 bases, with 5 bases between them. The CDR3 loop is CASSYGGEQYF. DNA of the CDR3: TGTGCCAGCAGTTACGGAGGCGAGCAGTACTTC.

The V call is TRBV9, the J call TRBJ2-6; D gene ambiguous. Trimming took 0 bases from V and 4 from J, leaving 5 bases between them. Germline loops: CDR1 SGDLS, CDR2 YYNGEE. The CDR3 sequence is 14 residues long. The CDR3 loop reads CASSVDLGANVLTF. CDR3 sequence (DNA): TGTGCCAGCAGCGTAGATTTGGGGGCCAACGTCCTGACTTTC.

V and J are TRBV6-2 or TRBV6-3 and TRBJ1-6; D might be TRBD1 (5 bases). The CDR3 covers 15 residues. Germline loops: CDR1 MNHEY, CDR2 SVGEGT. The germline V and J ends were trimmed by 7 bases and 3 bases, with 13 bases remaining between them. The CDR3 sequence: CASTPRGNYNSPLHF. The CDR3 region has the DNA TGTGCCAGCACCCCCCGGGGGAACTATAATTCACCCCTCCACTTT.

This chain uses TRBV3-1 (or the pseudogene TRBV3-2) with TRBJ1-1, with a possible D match to TRBD1 (5 bases). The CDR3 consists of 13 residues. Germline V gene lookup returns CDR1 LGHDT and CDR2 YNNKEL (reference sequence). The V gene lost 1 base and the J gene lost 5 bases, with 8 bases spanning the gap. The CDR3 bases are TGTGCCAGCAGCCAAGTAGAGGGGACTGAAGCTTTCTTT. Its protein is CASSQVEGTEAFF.